These 15 T cell receptor beta chains were all obtained from the same sample, sequenced in a study of blood T cell repertoires in COVID-19. Assay: immunoSEQ multiplex PCR; the TCRdb copy retains only in-frame clones and omits some. The top ten hold just under 20% of the sample, which has around 220,000 clones, approximately 81% seen once. The sequenced sample consisted of peripheral blood. The receptors were sampled from a young man with active or convalescent COVID-19.

The J gene is TRBJ2-5, the V gene TRBV3-1 (or the pseudogene TRBV3-2); 9 nucleotides align to TRBD2. The trim removed 5 bases at V and 1 base at J, leaving 8 bases unmatched. Germline-derived CDR1 and CDR2 are LGHDT and YNNKEL (reference sequence). The CDR3 covers 16 residues. CDR3 loop: CASSAQGRGGQETQYF. The CDR3, as DNA: TGTGCCAGCAGCGCCCAGGGGCGGGGGGGCCAAGAGACCCAGTACTTC.

The chain joins TRBV15 to TRBJ2-5; D is undetermined. Germline CDR1 LNHNV, CDR2 YYDKDF (reference sequence). The germline V and J ends were trimmed by 3 bases and 1 base, with 6 bases remaining between them. CDR3 size: 13 residues. The CDR3 nucleotides are TGTGCCACCAGCAGCCAGTTCCAAGAGACCCAGTACTTC. The encoded protein is CATSSQFQETQYF.

The gene calls are TRBV24-1 and TRBJ2-1, with 8 bases identical to TRBD2. The germline V gene encodes CDR1 KGHDR and CDR2 SFDVKD. The CDR3 contains 16 residues. V gave up 3 bases and J gave up 4 bases; unmatched junction bases: 7. The CDR3 DNA sequence: TGTGCCACCAGTGATCCTACTAGCGGAGTTTACAATGAGCAGTTCTTC. Translation gives CATSDPTSGVYNEQFF.

The V call is TRBV6-2 or TRBV6-3, the J call TRBJ2-7; TRBD2 is a possible D gene (5 bases). Germline V gene data show CDR1 as MNHEY and CDR2 as SVGEGT. The CDR3 sequence is 13 residues long. Deletions cut 4 bases from V and 2 bases from J, with 9 bases between. The CDR3 loop is CASSLDYTYEQYF. Written as DNA, the CDR3 is TGTGCCAGCAGTTTAGACTACACCTACGAGCAGTACTTC.

The chain links TRBV5-1 to TRBJ2-3, with a possible D match to TRBD1 (6 bases). With 3 bases removed from V and 2 bases from J, the gap between germline ends came to 10 bases. Germline values: CDR1 SGHRS, CDR2 YFSETQ. The CDR3 totals 14 residues. CDR3 residues: CASSWGTPTDTQYF. CDR3 in DNA: TGCGCCAGCAGCTGGGGGACACCCACAGATACGCAGTATTTT.

This chain connects TRBV4-3 to TRBJ2-5; 7 bases fit TRBD2. The germline V gene has CDR1 LGHNA and CDR2 YSLEER. V shed 1 base, J shed 4 bases, and the junction held 12 bases outside the gene matches. The CDR3 totals 17 residues. This CDR3 is CASSQGLGGGRGETQYF. CDR3 sequence (DNA): TGCGCCAGCAGCCAAGGCTTGGGGGGAGGGCGCGGAGAGACCCAGTACTTC.

This sequence joins TRBV7-9 and TRBJ1-2; D gene uncertain. The V end lost 7 bases, the J end lost 5 bases, and 11 bases lay between the germline ends. The CDR3 covers 12 residues. CDR1 is SEHNR, CDR2 FQNEAQ, per germline (reference sequence). The CDR3 loop is CASTLTEYGYTF. The CDR3 DNA reads as TGTGCCAGCACGCTAACAGAGTATGGCTACACCTTC.

The V and J genes are TRBV5-6 and TRBJ2-3, with D possibly matching TRBD2 (6 bases). From germline, CDR1 is SGHDT and CDR2 YYEEEE. The CDR3 runs to 15 residues. V shed 4 bases and J shed 5 bases, with 17 bases lying between them. CDR3 DNA sequence: TGTGCCAGCAGCGCGGGACCGCGGATGGGAGATACGCAGTATTTT. This encodes CASSAGPRMGDTQYF. The complete variable domain, with remaining parts taken from reference TRBV5-6 and TRBJ2-3, reads DAGVTQSPTHLIKTRGQQVTLRCSPKSGHDTVSWYQQALGQGPQFIFQYYEEEERQRGNFPDRFSGHQFPNYSSELNVNALLLGDSALYLCASSAGPRMGDTQYFGPGTRLTVL.

This clone was found a few times. The V gene is TRBV29-1, the J gene TRBJ1-1, with D perhaps matching TRBD1 (6 bases). Germline lookup yields CDR1 SQVTM and CDR2 ANQGSEA. CDR3 length equals 13 residues. Between the trimmed V and J ends, which lost 0 bases and 4 bases, there was a span of 9 bases. CDR3 bases: TGCAGCGTTGAAGATACAGGGCGCACTGAAGCTTTCTTT. It encodes CSVEDTGRTEAFF. Filled out from reference TRBV29-1 and TRBJ1-1, the complete variable domain reads SAVISQKPSRDICQRGTSLTIQCQVDSQVTMMFWYRQQPGQSLTLIATANQGSEATYESGFVIDKFPISRPNLTFSTLTVSNMSPEDSSIYLCSVEDTGRTEAFFGQGTRLTVV.

The chain carries TRBV6-6 and TRBJ2-7, with D possibly matching TRBD2 (7 bases). CDR1 is MNHNY and CDR2 is SVGAGI in the germline V gene (reference sequence). CDR3 length: 16 amino acids. Trimming left V 5 bases short and J 0 bases short, with 17 bases between. DNA for the CDR3: TGTGCCAGCAGTAACCCGGGGGGCAGGCACTCCTACGAGCAGTACTTC. Translating gives CASSNPGGRHSYEQYF.

The chain joins TRBV7-2 to TRBJ1-2, with D possibly TRBD1 on 6 matching bases. Trimming cost V 8 bases and J 8 bases, with 21 bases left between them. Germline CDR1 SGHTA, CDR2 FQGNSA. This CDR3 is 14 amino acids long. The CDR3 DNA sequence: TGTGCCAGCGGCCCGAACACAGGGCCTTTAGGCTACACCTTC. Residues: CASGPNTGPLGYTF.

The gene calls are TRBV6-5 and TRBJ1-2, with D possibly matching TRBD1 (5 bases). This CDR3 spans 14 amino acids. In germline, CDR1 is MNHEY, CDR2 SVGAGI. The V end was cut by 2 bases, the J end by 3 bases, with 10 bases between. For the CDR3, the DNA is TGTGCCAGCAGTTACACCACACAGGACTATGGCTACACCTTC. It encodes CASSYTTQDYGYTF.

V gene TRBV3-1 (or the pseudogene TRBV3-2) combines with J gene TRBJ2-3; the match to TRBD2 covers 14 bases. CDR3 size: 16 residues. V lost 4 bases, J lost 5 bases, and 5 bases stayed unmatched. CDR1 and CDR2 from the germline V gene are LGHDT and YNNKEL (reference sequence). The CDR3 DNA follows: TGTGCCAGCAGCCTGGGACTAGCGGGAGTCGGAGATACGCAGTATTTT. This sequence encodes CASSLGLAGVGDTQYF.

The rearrangement links TRBV5-4 to TRBJ1-3; no reliable D call. This CDR3 has 16 amino acids. With 1 base removed from V and 0 bases from J, the gap between germline ends came to 11 bases. Germline V gene lookup returns CDR1 SGHNT and CDR2 YYREEE (reference sequence). The CDR3: CASSLRGSFSGNTIYF. In DNA form, the CDR3 reads TGTGCCAGCAGCTTGAGAGGTTCCTTCTCTGGAAACACCATATATTTT.

This chain joins TRBV28 and TRBJ2-7, with 11 bases that match TRBD2. The CDR3 has 16 amino acids. CDR1 is MDHEN and CDR2 is SYDVKM in the germline V gene. After removal of 6 bases from V and 3 bases from J, the junction contained 10 bases not matched to a gene. CDR3 amino acids: CASRSPSGRIGYEQYF. DNA of the CDR3: TGTGCCAGCAGGTCTCCTAGCGGGAGGATCGGCTACGAGCAGTACTTC.